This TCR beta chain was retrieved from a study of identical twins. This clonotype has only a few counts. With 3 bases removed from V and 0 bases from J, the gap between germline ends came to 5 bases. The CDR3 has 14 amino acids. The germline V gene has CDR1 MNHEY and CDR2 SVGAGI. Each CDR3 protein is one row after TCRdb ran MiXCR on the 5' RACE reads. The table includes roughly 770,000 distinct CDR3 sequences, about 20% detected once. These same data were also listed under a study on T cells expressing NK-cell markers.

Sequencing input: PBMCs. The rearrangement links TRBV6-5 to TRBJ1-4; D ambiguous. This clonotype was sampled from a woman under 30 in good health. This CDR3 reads CASSYLATNEKLFF. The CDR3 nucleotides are TGTGCCAGCAGTTATCTCGCAACTAATGAAAAACTGTTTTTT.